This T cell receptor (beta chain) was sequenced during a study of T cell responses to AZD1222 COVID-19 vaccine. General observations from the study: Sampling that yielded the repertoires occurred only after the peak T cell response. Mostly white British, mostly female donors; authors suggested clonal diversity may be underestimated.

This CDR3 has 12 residues. The germline V gene has CDR1 MNHEY and CDR2 SVGAGI. Trimming pared 2 bases from V and 10 bases from J, leaving 11 bases between. Concerning this clone: Its cognate antigen is unknown.

Clones were sequenced by immunoSEQ multiplex PCR, and TCRdb holds only the in-frame ones, with some missing. This table has 150,000 or so clones, just over 90% appearing once. This clonotype was sampled from an adult in good health. The rearrangement uses TRBV6-5 and TRBJ1-1; no definite D call. The sequencing used peripheral blood, collected on day 0 of AZD1222 vaccination. The CDR3 is CASSYAVGLAFF. Written as DNA, the CDR3 is TGTGCCAGCAGTTACGCCGTGGGATTAGCTTTCTTT.